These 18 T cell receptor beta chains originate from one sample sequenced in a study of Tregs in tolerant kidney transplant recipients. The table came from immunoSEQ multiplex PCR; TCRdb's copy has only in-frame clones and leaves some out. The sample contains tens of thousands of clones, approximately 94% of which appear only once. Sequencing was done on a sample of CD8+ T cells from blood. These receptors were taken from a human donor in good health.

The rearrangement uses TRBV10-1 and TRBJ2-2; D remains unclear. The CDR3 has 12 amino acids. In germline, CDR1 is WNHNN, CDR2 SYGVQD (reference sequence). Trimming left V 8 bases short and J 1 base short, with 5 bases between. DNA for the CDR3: TGCGCCAGCTCTAGGAACACCGGGGAGCTGTTTTTT. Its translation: CASSRNTGELFF.

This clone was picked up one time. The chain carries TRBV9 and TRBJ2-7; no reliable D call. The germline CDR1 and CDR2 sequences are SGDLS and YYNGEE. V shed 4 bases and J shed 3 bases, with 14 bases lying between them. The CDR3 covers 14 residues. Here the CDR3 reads CASSMYPSDYEQYF. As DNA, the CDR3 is TGTGCCAGCAGCATGTACCCCTCTGACTACGAGCAGTACTTC.

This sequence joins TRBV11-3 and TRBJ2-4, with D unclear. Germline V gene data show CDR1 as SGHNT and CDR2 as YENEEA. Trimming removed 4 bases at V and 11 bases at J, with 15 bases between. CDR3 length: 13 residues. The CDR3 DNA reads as TGTGCCAGCAGCTCGACGGGCGGTGCTCTTCAGTACTTC. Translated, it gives CASSSTGGALQYF.

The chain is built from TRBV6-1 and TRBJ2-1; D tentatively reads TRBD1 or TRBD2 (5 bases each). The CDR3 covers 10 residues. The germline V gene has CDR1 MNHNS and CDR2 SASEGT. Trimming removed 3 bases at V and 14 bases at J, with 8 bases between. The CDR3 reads CASSEGPEFF. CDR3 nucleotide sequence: TGTGCCAGCAGTGAGGGACCAGAGTTCTTC.

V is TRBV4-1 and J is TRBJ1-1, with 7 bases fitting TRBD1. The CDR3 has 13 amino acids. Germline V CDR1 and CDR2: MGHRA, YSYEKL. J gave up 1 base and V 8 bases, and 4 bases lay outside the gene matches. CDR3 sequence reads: CASRWTGNTEAFF. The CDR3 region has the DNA TGCGCCAGCCGATGGACAGGGAACACTGAAGCTTTCTTT.

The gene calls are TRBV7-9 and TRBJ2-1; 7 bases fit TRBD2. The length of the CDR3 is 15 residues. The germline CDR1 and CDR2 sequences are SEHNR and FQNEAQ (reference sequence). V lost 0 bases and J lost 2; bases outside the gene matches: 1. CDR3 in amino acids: CASSLAGGPYNEQFF. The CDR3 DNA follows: TGTGCCAGCAGCTTAGCGGGAGGGCCCTACAATGAGCAGTTCTTC.

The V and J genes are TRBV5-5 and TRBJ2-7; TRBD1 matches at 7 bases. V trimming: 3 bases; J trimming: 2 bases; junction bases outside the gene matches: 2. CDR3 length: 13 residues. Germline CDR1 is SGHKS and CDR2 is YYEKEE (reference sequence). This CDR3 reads CASSSGQTYEQYF. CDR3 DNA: TGTGCCAGCAGCTCGGGACAGACCTACGAGCAGTACTTC. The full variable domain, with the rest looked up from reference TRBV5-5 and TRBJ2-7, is DAGVTQSPTHLIKTRGQQVTLRCSPISGHKSVSWYQQVLGQGPQFIFQYYEKEERGRGNFPDRFSARQFPNYSSELNVNALLLGDSALYLCASSSGQTYEQYFGPGTRLTVT.

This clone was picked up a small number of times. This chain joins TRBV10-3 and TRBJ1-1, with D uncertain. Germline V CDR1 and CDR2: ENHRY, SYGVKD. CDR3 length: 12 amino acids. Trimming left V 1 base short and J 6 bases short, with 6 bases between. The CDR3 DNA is TGTGCCATCAGTGAGTTAGGGCCTGAAGCTTTCTTT. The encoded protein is CAISELGPEAFF.

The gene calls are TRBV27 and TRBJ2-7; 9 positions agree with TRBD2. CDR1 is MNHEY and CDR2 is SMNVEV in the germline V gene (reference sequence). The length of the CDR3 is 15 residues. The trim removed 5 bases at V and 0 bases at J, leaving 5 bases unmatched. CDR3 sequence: CASSRSGGSSYEQYF. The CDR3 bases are TGTGCCAGCAGTCGGAGCGGGGGGAGCTCCTACGAGCAGTACTTC.

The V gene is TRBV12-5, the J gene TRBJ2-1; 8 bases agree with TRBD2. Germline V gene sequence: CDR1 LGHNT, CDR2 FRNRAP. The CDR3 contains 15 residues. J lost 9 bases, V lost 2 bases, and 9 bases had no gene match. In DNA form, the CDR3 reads TGTGCTAGTGGTTTGCCCCCCCGGGGGGGCATTGAGCAGTTCTTC. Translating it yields CASGLPPRGGIEQFF.

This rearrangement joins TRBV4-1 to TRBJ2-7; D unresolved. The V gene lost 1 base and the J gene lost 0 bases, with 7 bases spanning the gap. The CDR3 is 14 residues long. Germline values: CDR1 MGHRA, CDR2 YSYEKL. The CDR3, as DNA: TGCGCCAGCAGCCAAGCCCGAAGCTCCTACGAGCAGTACTTC. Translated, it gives CASSQARSSYEQYF.

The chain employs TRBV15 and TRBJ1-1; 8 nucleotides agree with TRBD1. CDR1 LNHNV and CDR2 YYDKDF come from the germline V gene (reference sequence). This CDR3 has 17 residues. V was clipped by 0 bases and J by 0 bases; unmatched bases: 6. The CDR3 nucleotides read TGTGCCACCAGCAGAGAGCCCGGACAGGGATTGAACACTGAAGCTTTCTTT. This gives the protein CATSREPGQGLNTEAFF.

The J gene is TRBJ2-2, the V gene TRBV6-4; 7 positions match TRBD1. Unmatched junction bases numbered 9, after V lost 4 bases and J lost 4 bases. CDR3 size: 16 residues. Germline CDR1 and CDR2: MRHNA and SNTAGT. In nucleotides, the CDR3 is TGTGCCAGCAGTGCTGGCCAGGGGGATGGCACCGGGGAGCTGTTTTTT. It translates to CASSAGQGDGTGELFF.

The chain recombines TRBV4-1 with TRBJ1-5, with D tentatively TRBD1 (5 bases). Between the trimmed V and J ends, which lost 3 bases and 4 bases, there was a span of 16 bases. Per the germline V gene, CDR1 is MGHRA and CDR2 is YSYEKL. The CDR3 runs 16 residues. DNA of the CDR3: TGCGCCAGCAGCCAGGGGGTCGGAGAAAATAATCAGCCCCAGCATTTT. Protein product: CASSQGVGENNQPQHF.

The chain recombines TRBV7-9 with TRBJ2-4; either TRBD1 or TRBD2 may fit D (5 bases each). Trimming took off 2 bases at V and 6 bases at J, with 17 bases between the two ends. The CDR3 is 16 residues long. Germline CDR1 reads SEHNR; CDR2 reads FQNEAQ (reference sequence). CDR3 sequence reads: CASSLTPSGTGNIQYF. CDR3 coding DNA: TGTGCCAGCAGCTTAACCCCCTCCGGGACGGGAAACATTCAGTACTTC.

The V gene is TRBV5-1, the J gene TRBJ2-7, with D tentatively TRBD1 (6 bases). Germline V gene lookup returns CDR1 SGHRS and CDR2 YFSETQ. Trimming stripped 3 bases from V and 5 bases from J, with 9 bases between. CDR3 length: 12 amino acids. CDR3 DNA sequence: TGCGCCAGCAGCTCCGCAGGGGACGAGCAGTACTTC. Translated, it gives CASSSAGDEQYF.

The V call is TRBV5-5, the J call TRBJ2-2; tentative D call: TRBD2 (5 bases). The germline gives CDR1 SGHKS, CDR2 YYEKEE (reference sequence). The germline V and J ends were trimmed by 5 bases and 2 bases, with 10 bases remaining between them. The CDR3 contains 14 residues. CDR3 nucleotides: TGTGCCAGCAGGTCCCGGGAAAACACCGGGGAGCTGTTTTTT. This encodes CASRSRENTGELFF.

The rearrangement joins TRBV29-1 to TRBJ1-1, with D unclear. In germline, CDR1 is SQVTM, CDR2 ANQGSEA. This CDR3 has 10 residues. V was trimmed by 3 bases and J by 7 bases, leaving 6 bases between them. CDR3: CSVEGSEAFF. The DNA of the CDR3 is TGCAGCGTTGAGGGCAGTGAAGCTTTCTTT.